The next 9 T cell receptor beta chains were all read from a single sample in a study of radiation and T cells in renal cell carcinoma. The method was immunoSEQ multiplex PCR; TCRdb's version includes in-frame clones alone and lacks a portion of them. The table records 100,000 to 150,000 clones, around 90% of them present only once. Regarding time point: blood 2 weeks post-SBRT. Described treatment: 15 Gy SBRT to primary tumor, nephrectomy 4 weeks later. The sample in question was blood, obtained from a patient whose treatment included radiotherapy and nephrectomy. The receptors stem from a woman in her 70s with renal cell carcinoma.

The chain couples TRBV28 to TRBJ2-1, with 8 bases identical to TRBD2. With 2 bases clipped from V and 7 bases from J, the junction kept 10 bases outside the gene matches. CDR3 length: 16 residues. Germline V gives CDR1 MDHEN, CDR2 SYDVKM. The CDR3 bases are TGTGCCAGCAGTTTAGACGGCGGGGGGAGGATGAATGAGCAGTTCTTC. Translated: CASSLDGGGRMNEQFF.

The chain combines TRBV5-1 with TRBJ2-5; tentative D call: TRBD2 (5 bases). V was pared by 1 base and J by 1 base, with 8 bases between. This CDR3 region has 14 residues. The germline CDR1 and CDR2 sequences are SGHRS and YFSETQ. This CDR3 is CASSLIEGQETQYF. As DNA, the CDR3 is TGCGCCAGCAGCTTGATTGAGGGCCAAGAGACCCAGTACTTC.

This chain's CDR3 is CASSPDGANTEAFF. For the CDR3, the DNA is TGTGCCAGCAGTCCGGACGGGGCGAACACTGAAGCTTTCTTT. The chain employs TRBV27 and TRBJ1-1; D possibly corresponds to TRBD1 (5 bases). There are 14 residues in the CDR3. Germline CDR1 and CDR2: MNHEY and SMNVEV (reference sequence). The V end lost 5 bases, the J end lost 1 base, and 11 bases lay between the germline ends.

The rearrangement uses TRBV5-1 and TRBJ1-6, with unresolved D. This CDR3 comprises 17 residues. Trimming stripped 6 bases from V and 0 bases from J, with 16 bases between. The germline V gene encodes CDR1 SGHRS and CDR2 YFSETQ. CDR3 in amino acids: CASTPRPSSSYNSPLHF. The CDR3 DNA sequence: TGCGCCAGCACCCCTCGACCCAGTAGCTCCTATAATTCACCCCTCCACTTT.

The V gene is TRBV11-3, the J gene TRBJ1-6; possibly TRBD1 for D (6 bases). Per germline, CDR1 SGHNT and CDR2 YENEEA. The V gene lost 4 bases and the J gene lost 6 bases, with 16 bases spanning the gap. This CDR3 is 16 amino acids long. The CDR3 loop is CASSWGAGLVNSPLHF. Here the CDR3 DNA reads TGTGCCAGCAGCTGGGGGGCAGGGCTTGTTAATTCACCCCTCCACTTT.

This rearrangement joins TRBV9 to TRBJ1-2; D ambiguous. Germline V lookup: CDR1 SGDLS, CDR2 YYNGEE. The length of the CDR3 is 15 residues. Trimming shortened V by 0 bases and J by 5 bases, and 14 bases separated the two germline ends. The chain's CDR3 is CASSVASTANYGYTF. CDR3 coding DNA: TGTGCCAGCAGCGTAGCCTCAACCGCGAATTATGGCTACACCTTC.

This CDR3 is CASKLPQGEAFF. In DNA, the CDR3 is TGTGCCAGCAAACTACCCCAGGGGGAAGCTTTCTTT. The rearrangement links TRBV6-6 to TRBJ1-1, with D perhaps TRBD1 (6 bases). The V end lost 7 bases, the J end lost 8 bases, and 14 bases lay between the germline ends. Germline V gene lookup returns CDR1 MNHNY and CDR2 SVGAGI (reference sequence). The CDR3 length is 12 residues.

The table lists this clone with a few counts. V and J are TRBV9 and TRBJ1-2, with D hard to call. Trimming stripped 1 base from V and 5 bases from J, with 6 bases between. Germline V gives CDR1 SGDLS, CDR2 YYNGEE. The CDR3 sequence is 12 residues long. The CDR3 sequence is CASSVIGYGYTF. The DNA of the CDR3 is TGTGCCAGCAGCGTAATCGGATATGGCTACACCTTC.

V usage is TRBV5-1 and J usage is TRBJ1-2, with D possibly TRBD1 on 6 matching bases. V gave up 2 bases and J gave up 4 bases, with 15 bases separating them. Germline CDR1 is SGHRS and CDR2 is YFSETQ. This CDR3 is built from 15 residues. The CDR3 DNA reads TGCGCCAGCAGCTTCCAGTCGACAGGTCCCTATGGCTACACCTTC. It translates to CASSFQSTGPYGYTF.